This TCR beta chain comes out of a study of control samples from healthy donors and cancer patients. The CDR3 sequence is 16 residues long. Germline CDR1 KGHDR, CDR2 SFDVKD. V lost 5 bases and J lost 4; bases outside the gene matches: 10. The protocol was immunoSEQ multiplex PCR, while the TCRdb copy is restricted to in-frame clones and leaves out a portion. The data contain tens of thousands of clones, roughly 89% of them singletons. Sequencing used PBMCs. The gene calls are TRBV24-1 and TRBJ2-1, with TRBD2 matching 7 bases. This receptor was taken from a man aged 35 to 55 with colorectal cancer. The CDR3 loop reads CATSAEGRGVYNEQFF. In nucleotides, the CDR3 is TGTGCCACCAGTGCGGAGGGGAGGGGAGTTTACAATGAGCAGTTCTTC.